This T cell receptor beta chain was captured in a study of CD8 T cells in Susac syndrome. CDR1 and CDR2 from the germline V gene are DFQATT and SNEGSKA (reference sequence). The V segment lost 5 bases and the J segment 5 bases; nucleotides outside the gene matches: 16. CDR3 length: 17 residues. Reverse transcription of about 0.45 to 1 ug RNA was performed with random hexamers. One entry per CDR3 protein, called by TCRdb with MiXCR from the immunoSEQ multiplex PCR reads. The data contain 150,000 to 160,000 distinct CDR3 sequences, roughly 96% of them singletons. The receptor comes from a human donor with multiple sclerosis. The chain is built from TRBV20-1 and TRBJ2-1, with TRBD2 matching over 9 bases. The sample taken for sequencing was CD8+ T cells from PBMCs. The chain's CDR3 is CSASTPGSSGTDNEQFF. The CDR3 nucleotides read TGCAGTGCTTCCACGCCCGGATCTAGCGGGACCGACAATGAGCAGTTCTTC.